A single sample is the source of the 25 T cell receptor beta chains below, sequenced in a study of blood T cells in healthy people across ages. Through a sample-barcoded 5' primer and a J-beta primer mix, a second PCR was run for roughly 6 to 11 cycles. TCRdb itself ran the 5' RACE reads through MiXCR, one entry per CDR3 protein. Of 500,000 to 700,000 distinct CDR3 sequences listed, approximately 30% are singletons. Sequencing input: blood. The receptors shown here come from a woman aged 80 or older in good health.

This clonotype was seen many times. J is TRBJ1-2 and V is TRBV21-1. TRBV21-1 is shown as a pseudogene. The CDR3 runs to 13 residues. The CDR3 protein is CASSKSKRYGYTF. The CDR3 DNA is TGTGCCAGCAGCAAAAGTAAGCGGTATGGCTACACCTTC.

Details on this clonotype: A much larger clone lies one base from this, so it may be a read error. The J gene is TRBJ2-7, the V gene TRBV20-1; maybe TRBD2 (7 bases). TRBJ2-5 explains the end of the DNA better; the J call may be wrong. The CDR3 totals 16 residues. The germline V gene encodes CDR1 DFQATT and CDR2 SNEGSKA (reference sequence). The CDR3 region is CRASPVETGGPETQYF. CDR3 DNA: TGCAGGGCTAGTCCTGTTGAGACGGGGGGCCCAGAGACCCAGTACTTC.

Concerning this clonotype itself: A single base separates this from a much larger clone, so it may be a read error. The chain uses TRBV6-1 and TRBJ2-1; 7 nucleotides align to TRBD1. This CDR3 has 14 residues. Unmatched junction bases numbered 12, after V lost 6 bases and J lost 10 bases. The V gene's germline CDR1 is MNHNS and CDR2 SASEGT. CDR3 residues: CASRRQGTSYEQFF. The CDR3 DNA reads TGTGCCAGCAGAAGACAGGGCACCTCCTACGAGCAGTTCTTC.

This clonotype was seen ten or more times. The gene calls are TRBV7-9 and TRBJ2-7, with TRBD1 matching 10 bases. The CDR3 is made up of 14 amino acids. The V gene's germline CDR1 is SEHNR and CDR2 FQNEAQ (reference sequence). The J segment lost 6 bases and the V segment lost 4 bases, leaving 6 bases of the junction unmatched. The CDR3 region has the DNA TGTGCCAGCAGCTCGGGACAGGGGTGGTTCGAGCAGTACTTC. It yields the protein CASSSGQGWFEQYF.

The table lists this clonotype with many counts. The chain recombines TRBV12-3 or TRBV12-4 with TRBJ1-1, with D uncertain. Trimming left V 6 bases short and J 4 bases short, with 3 bases between. The CDR3 extends over 10 amino acids. CDR3 bases: TGTGCCAGCAGGGGCACTGAAGCTTTCTTT. Protein sequence: CASRGTEAFF.

This clonotype turned up a few times. This may arise from a read error, as a much more abundant clone is one base away. The V call is TRBV25-1, the J call TRBJ2-1; D is perhaps TRBD2 (6 bases). The end of the DNA aligns better with TRBJ2-7, so the J call may be wrong. This CDR3 is built from 14 residues. Per the germline V gene, CDR1 is MGHDK and CDR2 is SYGVNS. The DNA for the CDR3 is TGTGCCAGCAGGGTTGGGGACTCCTACAATGAGCAGTACTTC. Translation gives CASRVGDSYNEQYF.

This clonotype was recorded many times. CDR3: CASSFGIGQGGEQYF. The CDR3 DNA sequence: TGTGCCAGCAGCTTTGGGATCGGACAGGGGGGCGAGCAGTACTTC. The chain couples TRBV12-3 or TRBV12-4 to TRBJ2-7; 10 bases align to TRBD1. The junction had 11 bases not matched to a gene; V was cut back by 6 bases and J by 6 bases. This CDR3 has 15 amino acids.

This clonotype was counted ten times or more. This sequence joins TRBV10-3 and TRBJ2-1; 8 bases are shared with TRBD2. CDR3 length: 14 amino acids. The V segment lost 6 bases and the J segment 9 bases; nucleotides outside the gene matches: 10. The V gene's germline CDR1 is ENHRY and CDR2 SYGVKD. For the CDR3, the DNA is TGTGCCATCAGCCCGACTAGCGACCGGGGTGAGCAGTTCTTC. This sequence encodes CAISPTSDRGEQFF.

Concerning this clonotype itself: This likely stems from a read error, as it lies one base from a far larger clone. The gene calls are TRBV11-2 and TRBJ2-1; 13 bases map to TRBD2. The V segment lost 1 base and the J segment 13 bases; nucleotides outside the gene matches: 10. The germline gives CDR1 SGHAT, CDR2 FQNNGV. The CDR3 covers 16 residues. The chain's CDR3 is CASSLGLAGGQETQFF. DNA of the CDR3: TGTGCCAGCAGCTTAGGACTAGCGGGGGGACAAGAGACCCAGTTCTTC.

This chain links TRBV6-6 with TRBJ2-5, with D perhaps matching TRBD1 or TRBD2 (5 bases each). CDR3 size: 15 residues. Germline CDR1 is MNHNY and CDR2 is SVGAGI (reference sequence). V dropped 5 bases and J dropped 5 bases, with 18 bases sitting between them. The CDR3 protein is CASSHRGVKGETQYF. The CDR3 nucleotides are TGTGCCAGCAGTCATCGAGGGGTTAAGGGGGAGACCCAGTACTTC.

This clonotype occurred many times. The chain carries TRBV10-3 and TRBJ2-7; tentatively, D is TRBD2 (6 bases). Germline lookup yields CDR1 ENHRY and CDR2 SYGVKD. This CDR3 contains 14 residues. V dropped 4 bases and J dropped 0 bases, with 10 bases sitting between them. The DNA for the CDR3 is TGTGCCATCAGTGGGAGGGGAAGCTCCTACGAGCAGTACTTC. Translation gives CAISGRGSSYEQYF.

This clonotype showed up many times. The chain employs TRBV7-2 and TRBJ2-7; perhaps TRBD1 as D (5 bases). CDR3 length equals 15 residues. Per germline, CDR1 SGHTA and CDR2 FQGNSA. V was cut by 5 bases and J by 0 bases, with 14 bases left in between. DNA for the CDR3: TGTGCCAGCAGCCCCGCTAGGGGCCCCTCCTACGAGCAGTACTTC. It codes for CASSPARGPSYEQYF.

As to this clonotype: A much more abundant neighbour one base away suggests this may be a read error. J is TRBJ2-1 and V is TRBV7-2; 11 bases are a match to TRBD2. J was trimmed by 6 bases and V by 4 bases; bases with no gene match: 5. Germline CDR1 SGHTA, CDR2 FQGNSA. The CDR3 is 15 residues long. This chain's CDR3 is CASSSLAGGGNEQFF. CDR3 nucleotides: TGTGCCAGCAGCTCATTAGCGGGGGGGGGCAATGAGCAGTTCTTC.

The chain combines TRBV29-1 with TRBJ2-1; possibly TRBD2 for D (6 bases). Germline V gene data show CDR1 as SQVTM and CDR2 as ANQGSEA. The V end lost 4 bases, the J end lost 1 base, and 14 bases lay between the germline ends. The CDR3 is made up of 15 amino acids. The CDR3 sequence is CSVGKRRVSYNEQFF. The CDR3 nucleotides are TGCAGCGTTGGGAAGAGGAGGGTTTCCTACAATGAGCAGTTCTTC.

This clonotype showed up many times. V usage is TRBV28 and J usage is TRBJ2-1; D might be TRBD1 (6 bases). Germline CDR1 reads MDHEN; CDR2 reads SYDVKM. The CDR3 covers 18 residues. Trimming cost V 3 bases and J 9 bases, with 27 bases left between them. The CDR3 protein is CASSFFAGVRRSEREQFF. CDR3 coding DNA: TGTGCCAGCAGTTTTTTCGCAGGGGTTCGGCGTAGTGAGCGTGAGCAGTTCTTC.

The chain joins TRBV7-9 to TRBJ2-3; D unclear. Germline CDR1 and CDR2: SEHNR and FQNEAQ (reference sequence). This CDR3 contains 13 residues. V shed 5 bases and J shed 6 bases, with 12 bases lying between them. CDR3 coding DNA: TGTGCCAGCAGCAGTCTCGAAACGGATACGCAGTATTTT. Amino acids: CASSSLETDTQYF.

Only one count was recorded for this clonotype. This may arise from a read error, as a much more abundant clone is one base away. This chain links TRBV20-1 with TRBJ2-3; D is undetermined. This CDR3 comprises 12 residues. From germline, CDR1 is DFQATT and CDR2 SNEGSKA (reference sequence). CDR3 in amino acids: CSAGDHPDTQYF. The CDR3 DNA reads TGCAGTGCTGGAGATCACCCAGATACGCAGTATTTT.

Points on this clonotype: The junction departs from the called germline gene at one end, perhaps through a read error. The gene calls are TRBV6-5 and TRBJ1-1; D unresolved. This CDR3 comprises 13 residues. Germline CDR1 and CDR2: MNHEY and SVGAGI. The CDR3 nucleotides read TGTACCAGCAGTTTGAGAAGGAACACTGAAGCTTTCTTT. Translating gives CTSSLRRNTEAFF.

V gene TRBV20-1 combines with J gene TRBJ1-1, with D hard to call. The CDR3 totals 15 residues. Trimming left V 1 base short and J 4 bases short, with 16 bases between. Germline CDR1 DFQATT, CDR2 SNEGSKA (reference sequence). Here the CDR3 DNA reads TGCAGTGCTAGAGTAGTGAGCGGATTTGGCACTGAAGCTTTCTTT. It specifies CSARVVSGFGTEAFF.

As to this clonotype: A much larger clone sits a single nucleotide away, making a read error possible. The chain has TRBV9 and TRBJ1-2, with unresolved D. There are 14 residues in the CDR3. Per germline, CDR1 SGDLS and CDR2 YYNGEE. In DNA form, the CDR3 reads TGTGCCAGCAGCGAGTCCCTAGCTAACTATGGCCACACCTTC. Protein sequence: CASSESLANYGHTF.

Ten or more counts support this clonotype. The chain links TRBV12-3 or TRBV12-4 to TRBJ1-1; 9 nucleotides agree with TRBD1. CDR3 length: 15 amino acids. Losses at the gene ends were 4 bases for V and 4 bases for J; bases not matched to a gene: 7. The CDR3 nucleotides read TGTGCCAGCAGTTCTTTGACAGGGGGAAGCACTGAAGCTTTCTTT. It is translated as CASSSLTGGSTEAFF.

V is TRBV27 and J is TRBJ2-5; 9 nucleotides match TRBD1. Germline V CDR1 and CDR2: MNHEY, SMNVEV (reference sequence). Trimming at V came to 5 bases and at J to 1 base, leaving 5 bases not matched to a gene. This CDR3 comprises 15 residues. The CDR3 spells CASSPTDRGQETQYF. CDR3 DNA: TGTGCCAGCAGTCCCACGGACAGGGGCCAAGAGACCCAGTACTTC.

The chain uses TRBV27 and TRBJ1-1, with no clear D. The V gene's germline CDR1 is MNHEY and CDR2 SMNVEV (reference sequence). Trimming removed 3 bases from V and 7 bases from J, with 6 bases in between. This CDR3 region has 11 residues. The CDR3 sequence is CASSFLGEAFF. CDR3 bases: TGTGCCAGCAGTTTTCTCGGTGAAGCTTTCTTT.

This clonotype showed up many times. This chain's CDR3 is CASSPSRTGANYGYTF. Here the CDR3 DNA reads TGTGCCAGCAGTCCATCTAGGACAGGGGCTAACTATGGCTACACCTTC. The rearrangement links TRBV27 to TRBJ1-2; 9 nucleotides line up with TRBD1. Trimming took 5 bases from V and 0 from J; bases not matched to a gene: 7. The CDR3 length is 16 residues. CDR1 MNHEY and CDR2 SMNVEV come from the germline V gene (reference sequence).

The DNA for the CDR3 is TGCAGTGCTAGAGATGCGACAGGGGGGAGACACAATCAGCCCCAGCATTTT. This codes for CSARDATGGRHNQPQHF. The chain recombines TRBV20-1 with TRBJ1-5; 9 bases align to TRBD1. From germline, CDR1 is DFQATT and CDR2 SNEGSKA (reference sequence). The CDR3 is 17 amino acids. The trim removed 0 bases at V and 3 bases at J, leaving 9 bases unmatched.